Following are 14 T cell receptor beta chains from one sample sequenced in a study of OX40 agonist ivuxolimab in advanced cancers. Using immunoSEQ multiplex PCR, the repertoire was profiled, and TCRdb retains in-frame clones only, with some absent. The sample includes about 37,000 clones, around four fifths of them seen just once. The sample consisted of CD4+ or CD8+ T cells sorted from blood, taken in a trial of the OX40 agonist ivuxolimab. These receptors originate from an adult with an advanced solid tumor such as melanoma, head and neck, liver or kidney cancer.

The chain has TRBV15 and TRBJ2-7; tentatively, D is TRBD2 (5 bases). The germline gives CDR1 LNHNV, CDR2 YYDKDF (reference sequence). This CDR3 is 15 amino acids long. V shed 0 bases and J shed 1 base, with 10 bases lying between them. CDR3 loop: CATSRDGGYSYEQYF. Here the CDR3 DNA reads TGTGCCACCAGCAGAGATGGAGGATATTCCTACGAGCAGTACTTC.

The rearrangement joins TRBV6-1 to TRBJ2-3; the match to TRBD2 covers 12 bases. CDR1 and CDR2 from the germline V gene are MNHNS and SASEGT. This CDR3 region has 15 residues. J was trimmed by 4 bases and V by 2 bases; bases with no gene match: 1. CDR3 sequence reads: CASSELAGGPDTQYF. The CDR3 region has the DNA TGTGCCAGCAGTGAACTAGCGGGAGGGCCAGATACGCAGTATTTT.

The chain employs TRBV7-6 and TRBJ2-2, with D possibly being TRBD2 (5 bases). The CDR3 length is 13 residues. Trimming removed 5 bases from V and 5 bases from J, with 9 bases in between. Germline V gives CDR1 SGHVS, CDR2 FNYEAQ. The CDR3 nucleotides read TGTGCCAGCAGCACCGGACTTACCGGGGAGCTGTTTTTT. This gives the protein CASSTGLTGELFF.

The chain has TRBV23-1 and TRBJ2-5; 7 bases align to TRBD1. TRBV23-1 is an ORF, with its function uncertain. V shed 1 base and J 0 bases; nucleotides not matched to a gene: 8. The CDR3 contains 17 residues. The CDR3: CASSQFTTGLDQETQYF. The DNA of the CDR3 is TGCGCCAGCAGTCAATTTACGACAGGGTTGGACCAAGAGACCCAGTACTTC.

This chain links TRBV5-4 with TRBJ2-5, with D possibly being TRBD2 (6 bases). The V gene's germline CDR1 is SGHNT and CDR2 YYREEE (reference sequence). The CDR3 consists of 13 residues. CDR3 nucleotide sequence: TGTGCGTACCAGGCTACCCAGGGCGGGGCCCAGTACTTC. This sequence encodes CAYQATQGGAQYF.

CDR3 coding DNA: TGTGCCAGCAGGACGGGACTAGCGGCCTACGAGCAGTACTTC. Residues: CASRTGLAAYEQYF. The chain joins TRBV5-4 to TRBJ2-7; TRBD2 agrees at 11 bases. V gave up 5 bases and J gave up 2 bases; unmatched junction bases: 3. This CDR3 is 14 amino acids long. Germline V CDR1 and CDR2: SGHNT, YYREEE (reference sequence). Based on the CDR3 plus reference TRBV5-4 and TRBJ2-7, the full variable domain is ETGVTQSPTHLIKTRGQQVTLRCSSQSGHNTVSWYQQALGQGPQFIFQYYREEENGRGNFPPRFSGLQFPNYSSELNVNALELDDSALYLCASRTGLAAYEQYFGPGTRLTVT.

The chain joins TRBV30 to TRBJ1-2; D not certain. Germline CDR1 reads GTSNPN; CDR2 reads SVGIG (reference sequence). Trimming removed 5 bases at V and 4 bases at J, with 14 bases between. CDR3 length equals 13 residues. CDR3 residues: CAWEHQIAYGYTF. The CDR3 DNA reads as TGTGCCTGGGAGCATCAGATTGCCTATGGCTACACCTTC.

The chain uses TRBV6-1 and TRBJ2-7; D is ambiguous. The ends were cut back, 3 bases at V and 4 bases at J, with 4 bases in the middle. This CDR3 spans 11 amino acids. Germline V CDR1 and CDR2: MNHNS, SASEGT. CDR3 DNA: TGTGCCAGCAGTGAGTTTTACGAGCAGTACTTC. It specifies CASSEFYEQYF.

This chain connects TRBV7-9 to TRBJ1-1; weak D call: TRBD1 (5 bases). Germline assignment: CDR1 SEHNR and CDR2 FQNEAQ (reference sequence). CDR3 length: 12 residues. V was trimmed by 11 bases and J by 3 bases, leaving 13 bases between them. CDR3 sequence (DNA): TGTGCCGTAGCGGGAGGGGACACTGAAGCTTTCTTT. Its protein product is CAVAGGDTEAFF.

The genes are TRBV9 and TRBJ2-2; D is ambiguous. CDR1 is SGDLS and CDR2 is YYNGEE in the germline V gene. Deletions cut 0 bases from V and 2 bases from J, with 8 bases between. The CDR3 contains 15 residues. The CDR3 spells CASSVDGPNTGELFF. CDR3 nucleotides: TGTGCCAGCAGCGTAGACGGGCCCAACACCGGGGAGCTGTTTTTT. Complete variable domain (other parts from reference TRBV9 and TRBJ2-2): DSGVTQTPKHLITATGQRVTLRCSPRSGDLSVYWYQQSLDQGLQFLIQYYNGEERAKGNILERFSAQQFPDLHSELNLSSLELGDSALYFCASSVDGPNTGELFFGEGSRLTVL.

The chain recombines TRBV4-1 with TRBJ1-4, with unresolved D. The germline gives CDR1 MGHRA, CDR2 YSYEKL. Trimming took off 1 base at V and 8 bases at J, with 14 bases between the two ends. CDR3 length: 15 residues. The CDR3 reads CASSQVLSSREKLFF. In nucleotides, the CDR3 is TGCGCCAGCAGCCAAGTTCTATCCAGTAGGGAAAAACTGTTTTTT.

J is TRBJ2-7 and V is TRBV4-2; no definite D call. The CDR3 has 14 amino acids. The V and J ends lost 4 bases and 3 bases respectively, with 13 bases between them. CDR1 is LGHNA, CDR2 YNFKEQ, per germline. The CDR3 sequence is CASSRSYLVYEQYF. CDR3 DNA sequence: TGTGCCAGCAGCCGAAGCTACCTAGTCTACGAGCAGTACTTC.

V is TRBV11-2 and J is TRBJ1-5; 11 bases are shared with TRBD1. Trimming at V came to 5 bases and at J to 1 base, leaving 4 bases not matched to a gene. The CDR3 loop spans 16 amino acids. Germline values: CDR1 SGHAT, CDR2 FQNNGV. The CDR3 nucleotides are TGTGCCAGCAGCCCGTGGACAGGGGGCAGCAATCAGCCCCAGCATTTT. It is translated as CASSPWTGGSNQPQHF.

This chain links TRBV6-1 with TRBJ2-3, with 7 bases that match TRBD1. The CDR3 spans 15 residues. The junction had 4 bases not matched to a gene; V was cut back by 3 bases and J by 1 base. Germline CDR1 MNHNS, CDR2 SASEGT. The CDR3 region has the DNA TGTGCCAGCAGTGACCCCCAGGGGGGCACAGATACGCAGTATTTT. Amino acids: CASSDPQGGTDTQYF.